The next 17 T cell receptor beta chains were all read from a single sample in a study of blood T cell repertoires in COVID-19. Sequenced by immunoSEQ multiplex PCR; TCRdb stores in-frame clones only, minus some. The table shows 200,000 to 250,000 clones, with 80% occurring only once. Sequencing was carried out using peripheral blood. Receptors were obtained from a woman in her 70s with acute or convalescent COVID-19.

The rearrangement uses TRBV27 and TRBJ2-7; 7 nucleotides agree with TRBD1. The V segment lost 5 bases and the J segment 3 bases; nucleotides outside the gene matches: 10. The CDR3 totals 15 residues. Germline V gene lookup returns CDR1 MNHEY and CDR2 SMNVEV (reference sequence). The CDR3 region is CASSPTGHEYYEQYF. As DNA, the CDR3 is TGTGCCAGCAGTCCGACAGGGCACGAGTACTACGAGCAGTACTTC.

The V gene is TRBV12-3 or TRBV12-4, the J gene TRBJ2-7; D possibly corresponds to TRBD1 (6 bases). The CDR3 has 13 residues. Trimming pared 7 bases from V and 7 bases from J, leaving 17 bases between. The CDR3 DNA reads TGTGCCAGCATAATACAGGGTAGTTATGAGCAGTACTTC. Its protein product is CASIIQGSYEQYF.

The chain uses TRBV19 and TRBJ2-5; TRBD2 might be the D (7 bases). V was trimmed by 6 bases and J by 2 bases, leaving 22 bases between them. Germline assignment: CDR1 LNHDA and CDR2 SQIVND (reference sequence). The CDR3 consists of 17 residues. The CDR3: CASSRVTGGGFQETQYF. The CDR3 DNA reads TGTGCCAGTAGCCGGGTTACTGGCGGGGGCTTTCAAGAGACCCAGTACTTC. The whole variable domain, remainder taken from reference TRBV19 and TRBJ2-5, is DGGITQSPKYLFRKEGQNVTLSCEQNLNHDAMYWYRQDPGQGLRLIYYSQIVNDFQKGDIAEGYSVSREKKESFPLTVTSAQKNPTAFYLCASSRVTGGGFQETQYFGPGTRLLVL.

The count of this clone is one. The J gene is TRBJ2-1, the V gene TRBV7-2, with D unresolved. Germline loops: CDR1 SGHTA, CDR2 FQGNSA. Trimming took 6 bases from V and 6 from J, leaving 15 bases between them. CDR3 length: 14 residues. The CDR3 nucleotides are TGTGCCAGCAGTGATAGTAGATTGCGCAATGAGCAGTTCTTC. As protein: CASSDSRLRNEQFF.

This clone was recorded only once. This rearrangement joins TRBV6-6 to TRBJ1-1; TRBD1 matches 8 bases. V shed 0 bases, J shed 5 bases, and the junction held 8 bases outside the gene matches. CDR1 and CDR2 from the germline V gene are MNHNY and SVGAGI (reference sequence). The CDR3 sequence is 16 residues long. CDR3 region: CASSYSTGEGVTEAFF. The DNA of the CDR3 is TGTGCCAGCAGTTACTCGACAGGGGAGGGTGTGACTGAAGCTTTCTTT.

The chain uses TRBV5-1 and TRBJ2-3; 9 bases align to TRBD2. J was trimmed by 5 bases and V by 7 bases; bases with no gene match: 11. The CDR3 totals 15 residues. Germline values: CDR1 SGHRS, CDR2 YFSETQ. CDR3 sequence reads: CASSLGNSGGDTQYF. The CDR3 DNA sequence: TGCGCCAGCTCCCTGGGAAATAGCGGGGGAGATACGCAGTATTTT.

The V call is TRBV25-1, the J call TRBJ1-4; D remains unclear. Looked up from germline, CDR1 is MGHDK and CDR2 is SYGVNS. With 5 bases removed from V and 5 bases from J, the gap between germline ends came to 12 bases. CDR3 length: 14 amino acids. CDR3 in amino acids: CASSPADRNEKLFF. The CDR3 nucleotides are TGTGCCAGCAGTCCAGCGGACCGCAATGAAAAACTGTTTTTT.

The V gene is TRBV2, the J gene TRBJ2-1; TRBD1 aligns across 8 bases. V trimming: 5 bases; J trimming: 4 bases; junction bases outside the gene matches: 7. This CDR3 region has 15 residues. CDR1 and CDR2 (germline): SNHLY, FYNNEI. The CDR3 region is CASSPDRAGYNEQFF. In DNA form, the CDR3 reads TGTGCCAGCAGTCCGGACAGGGCCGGGTACAATGAGCAGTTCTTC.

This clone was detected only a few times. The CDR3 nucleotides read TGTGCCACCAGCCCCGGGGGAATGGGGACCCAGTACTTC. This gives the protein CATSPGGMGTQYF. This chain connects TRBV24-1 to TRBJ2-5; the D gene is possibly TRBD2 (6 bases). This CDR3 has 13 amino acids. CDR1 and CDR2 (germline): KGHDR, SFDVKD. V lost 7 bases and J lost 7, with 15 bases in between.

This chain uses TRBV2 with TRBJ1-2, with D perhaps TRBD1 (5 bases). The CDR3 consists of 13 residues. The germline CDR1 and CDR2 sequences are SNHLY and FYNNEI. Trimming cost V 2 bases and J 4 bases, with 8 bases left between them. As DNA, the CDR3 is TGTGCCAGCAGTGAAACAGGCCTCTATGGCTACACCTTC. Protein product: CASSETGLYGYTF. The entire variable domain, with the rest obtained from reference TRBV2 and TRBJ1-2, is as follows: EPEVTQTPSHQVTQMGQEVILRCVPISNHLYFYWYRQILGQKVEFLVSFYNNEISEKSEIFDDQFSVERPDGSNFTLKIRSTKLEDSAMYFCASSETGLYGYTFGSGTRLTVV.

This clone was counted only a few times. This chain connects TRBV12-3 or TRBV12-4 to TRBJ2-7; D possibly corresponds to TRBD1 (7 bases). V lost 4 bases to trimming and J lost 3 bases, with 10 bases between them. The CDR3 runs 13 residues. CDR3 sequence: CASSSQGGYEQYF. The CDR3 nucleotides read TGTGCCAGCAGTTCCCAGGGGGGCTACGAGCAGTACTTC.

The chain employs TRBV6-4 and TRBJ2-3; 14 positions agree with TRBD2. The CDR3 consists of 17 residues. Unmatched junction bases numbered 2, after V lost 3 bases and J lost 0 bases. Per the germline V gene, CDR1 is MRHNA and CDR2 is SNTAGT. The CDR3 DNA reads as TGTGCCAGCAGTGAAGGACTAGCGGGAGGTAGCACAGATACGCAGTATTTT. It translates to CASSEGLAGGSTDTQYF.

The V and J genes are TRBV10-3 and TRBJ2-3, with D perhaps matching TRBD2 (5 bases). CDR3 length: 14 residues. Per germline, CDR1 ENHRY and CDR2 SYGVKD. Trimming removed 5 bases from V and 0 bases from J, with 9 bases in between. The CDR3: CAISRGYSTDTQYF. In DNA form, the CDR3 reads TGTGCCATCAGTCGAGGGTATAGCACAGATACGCAGTATTTT.

The chain has TRBV13 and TRBJ2-3, with 10 bases matching TRBD2. The CDR3 totals 16 residues. In germline, CDR1 is PRHDT, CDR2 FYEKMQ (reference sequence). V lost 5 bases, J lost 4 bases, and 9 bases stayed unmatched. The DNA for the CDR3 is TGTGCCAGCAGCATGATAGCGGGGGGATTCTCAGATACGCAGTATTTT. It translates to CASSMIAGGFSDTQYF.

This clone was counted only a few times. The chain uses TRBV30 and TRBJ1-2; D perhaps matches TRBD1 (5 bases). CDR1 is GTSNPN and CDR2 is SVGIG in the germline V gene (reference sequence). The CDR3 covers 12 residues. The V end was cut by 3 bases, the J end by 9 bases, with 14 bases between. The DNA of the CDR3 is TGTGCCTGGAGCGTCGGGACTCTGAGCTACACCTTC. Protein: CAWSVGTLSYTF. Supplemented by reference TRBV30 and TRBJ1-2, the full variable domain reads SQTIHQWPATLVQPVGSPLSLECTVEGTSNPNLYWYRQAAGRGLQLLFYSVGIGQISSEVPQNLSASRPQDRQFILSSKKLLLSDSGFYLCAWSVGTLSYTFGSGTRLTVV.

Concerning this clone itself: At one end the junction does not follow the germline gene, possibly because of a read error. The V call is TRBV5-6, the J call TRBJ2-5, with 7 bases matching TRBD2. The CDR3 consists of 15 residues. The germline gives CDR1 SGHDT, CDR2 YYEEEE. CDR3 DNA: TGTGCCGGCAGCTTGCCTAGCGGTCTCCAAGAGACCCAGTACTTC. Translating it yields CAGSLPSGLQETQYF.

This chain uses TRBV6-1 with TRBJ2-1; no clear D gene. This CDR3 is 12 amino acids long. V lost 1 base to trimming and J lost 10 bases, with 8 bases between them. From germline, CDR1 is MNHNS and CDR2 SASEGT. CDR3 residues: CASSEEFREQFF. The CDR3 nucleotides read TGTGCCAGCAGTGAAGAGTTCAGGGAGCAGTTCTTC.